This entry lists 12 T cell receptor beta chains sequenced from one sample in a study of T cells in Graves' hyperthyroidism and ophthalmopathy. Authors of the study amplified TCR beta CDR3 regions from RNA transcripts. The HTBI set primed first-round TCR CDR3 RT-PCR. TCRdb fed the multiplex PCR reads into MiXCR, producing one record per CDR3 protein. This sample has 100,000 to 140,000 distinct CDR3 sequences; about 17% occur once, and the top ten carry roughly 40%. The sample was blood. The receptors come from a woman in her forties or fifties with Graves' hyperthyroidism.

The sample holds many counts of this clonotype. This chain uses TRBV19 with TRBJ1-4, with unresolved D. Trimming removed 2 bases at V and 5 bases at J, with 15 bases between. CDR1 LNHDA and CDR2 SQIVND come from the germline V gene (reference sequence). The CDR3 consists of 16 residues. The CDR3: CASSISGPLRNEKLFF. In DNA, the CDR3 is TGTGCCAGTAGTATATCGGGCCCTCTACGGAATGAAAAACTGTTTTTT.

This clonotype has ten or more counts. The chain has TRBV6-1 and TRBJ2-7, with TRBD2 matching 10 bases. The CDR3 contains 14 residues. V lost 6 bases, J lost 7 bases, and 9 bases stayed unmatched. Germline V lookup: CDR1 MNHNS, CDR2 SASEGT. The CDR3 DNA follows: TGTGCCAGCAGGCCGGGACTAGCGAGCTATGAGCAGTACTTC. Protein product: CASRPGLASYEQYF.

This clonotype was found many times. The V call is TRBV10-3, the J call TRBJ2-1; 8 nucleotides align to TRBD2. The CDR3 is made up of 15 amino acids. Germline V gives CDR1 ENHRY, CDR2 SYGVKD. J lost 8 bases, V lost 0 bases, and 6 bases had no gene match. The CDR3 protein is CAISESRGLGYEQFF. The CDR3 DNA reads TGTGCCATCAGTGAGTCCCGGGGACTAGGCTATGAGCAGTTCTTC.

CDR3 amino acids: CASSLVGLDFSGANVLTF. CDR3 in DNA: TGTGCCAGCAGCTTGGTAGGGTTAGACTTCTCTGGGGCCAACGTCCTGACTTTC. The chain is built from TRBV7-8 and TRBJ2-6, with D unclear. Trimming left V 3 bases short and J 0 bases short, with 15 bases between. From germline, CDR1 is SGHVS and CDR2 FQNEAQ. The CDR3 extends over 18 amino acids.

Ten or more counts support this clonotype. The rearrangement joins TRBV13 to TRBJ1-5; D is uncertain. V was trimmed by 4 bases and J by 8 bases, leaving 12 bases between them. This CDR3 comprises 13 residues. Germline CDR1 PRHDT, CDR2 FYEKMQ (reference sequence). CDR3 loop: CASSSGSREPQHF. CDR3 nucleotide sequence: TGTGCCAGCAGCTCGGGTAGTAGGGAGCCCCAGCATTTT.

J is TRBJ2-2 and V is TRBV5-5; 7 bases are shared with TRBD1. The V gene's germline CDR1 is SGHKS and CDR2 YYEKEE (reference sequence). With V trimmed by 4 bases and J by 5 bases, 5 bases remained unmatched. The CDR3 covers 14 residues. CDR3 loop: CASSQTGWTGELFF. CDR3 DNA sequence: TGTGCCAGCAGCCAGACAGGGTGGACCGGGGAGCTGTTTTTT.

This clonotype was observed at least ten times. The V gene is TRBV7-3, the J gene TRBJ1-3; D is uncertain. The germline V gene has CDR1 SGHTA and CDR2 FQGTGA. V dropped 5 bases and J dropped 0 bases, with 11 bases sitting between them. The CDR3 has 15 residues. This chain's CDR3 is CASSQGPSSGNTIYF. DNA for the CDR3: TGTGCCAGCAGCCAAGGACCCAGCTCTGGAAACACCATATATTTT. Complete variable domain (other parts from reference TRBV7-3 and TRBJ1-3): GAGVSQTPSNKVTEKGKYVELRCDPISGHTALYWYRQSLGQGPEFLIYFQGTGAADDSGLPNDRFFAVRPEGSVSTLKIQRTERGDSAVYLCASSQGPSSGNTIYFGEGSWLTVV.

The table lists this clonotype with many counts. This sequence joins TRBV18 and TRBJ2-7, with 8 bases identical to TRBD1. Looked up from germline, CDR1 is KGHSH and CDR2 is LQKENI. The junction had 3 bases not matched to a gene; V was cut back by 4 bases and J by 1 base. This CDR3 is built from 14 residues. The CDR3 coding sequence is TGTGCCAGCTCACATGGACAGGGTTCCTACGAGCAGTACTTC. Translating gives CASSHGQGSYEQYF.

The rearrangement links TRBV10-3 to TRBJ2-1, with 12 bases identical to TRBD2. The CDR3 extends over 14 amino acids. The germline V gene encodes CDR1 ENHRY and CDR2 SYGVKD. The junction had 3 bases not matched to a gene; V was cut back by 2 bases and J by 10 bases. The CDR3 nucleotides read TGTGCCATCAGTGAGCGTCTAGCGGGAGGGGAGCAGTTCTTC. This codes for CAISERLAGGEQFF.

This clonotype was counted at least ten times. The chain joins TRBV19 to TRBJ1-1; D gene ambiguous. This CDR3 has 15 amino acids. V lost 3 bases, J lost 0 bases, and 11 bases lay in between. The germline CDR1 and CDR2 sequences are LNHDA and SQIVND (reference sequence). The CDR3 DNA follows: TGTGCCAGTAGTATCGCCAGACCCCTGAACACTGAAGCTTTCTTT. This sequence encodes CASSIARPLNTEAFF. Combining the CDR3 with reference TRBV19 and TRBJ1-1 gives the whole variable domain DGGITQSPKYLFRKEGQNVTLSCEQNLNHDAMYWYRQDPGQGLRLIYYSQIVNDFQKGDIAEGYSVSREKKESFPLTVTSAQKNPTAFYLCASSIARPLNTEAFFGQGTRLTVV.

In this sample, this clonotype turned up many times. The CDR3 protein is CASSPGQGAFGYTF. CDR3 sequence (DNA): TGTGCCAGCAGCCCGGGACAGGGGGCGTTTGGCTACACCTTC. The chain links TRBV5-4 to TRBJ1-2; 12 bases match TRBD1. The V gene end was trimmed by 4 bases and the J gene end by 7 bases; junction bases not matched to a gene: 5. Germline CDR1 and CDR2: SGHNT and YYREEE (reference sequence). This CDR3 has 14 amino acids.

The chain is built from TRBV29-1 and TRBJ2-5; 8 bases are a match to TRBD2. V trimming: 3 bases; J trimming: 2 bases; junction bases outside the gene matches: 5. Germline values: CDR1 SQVTM, CDR2 ANQGSEA. The CDR3 has 14 amino acids. CDR3 coding DNA: TGCAGCGTTGACGGTACTAGCGGTCAAGAGACCCAGTACTTC. Its translation is CSVDGTSGQETQYF.